This T cell receptor (beta chain) was captured by sequencing in a study of blood T cell repertoires in COVID-19. Study-wide background: The samples span acute and convalescent COVID-19 from the United States, Italy and Spain. T cells, B-cell-depleted T cells, or PBMCs supplied cDNA or gDNA.

Germline loops: CDR1 SGHAT, CDR2 FQNNGV. The CDR3 consists of 15 residues. V dropped 10 bases and J dropped 2; count of bases not matched to a gene: 10. Per the original data handling: Amplification of reference gene primers provided the estimated nucleated cell counts. The data were produced by immunoSEQ multiplex PCR, yet TCRdb's version contains in-frame clones alone and is incomplete. That table furnishes V, J and clone size, whereas the DNA furnished D and trimming. Of a few hundred thousand clones in the sample, roughly 80% are singletons; the top ten hold approximately 5.4%. The material sequenced was peripheral blood. The origin of this receptor is a human donor in a cohort sampled during active COVID-19. The chain couples TRBV11-2 to TRBJ2-1, with 8 positions matching TRBD1. CDR3 coding DNA: TGTGCCACCTCAGCCGGGACAGGAGCCTACAATGAGCAGTTCTTC. Its protein product is CATSAGTGAYNEQFF.